These 12 T cell receptor beta chains came from one sample sequenced in a study of blood T cell repertoires in COVID-19. Produced via immunoSEQ multiplex PCR; TCRdb's table is partial and in-frame only. The table shows approximately 270,000 clones, with approximately 90% occurring only once. Sample: peripheral blood. These receptors were collected from a man aged 25-45 years with acute or convalescent COVID-19.

The V gene is TRBV28, the J gene TRBJ1-2, with D hard to call. The ends were cut back, 6 bases at V and 5 bases at J, with 16 bases in the middle. The CDR3 extends over 14 amino acids. The germline V gene has CDR1 MDHEN and CDR2 SYDVKM. The CDR3 spells CASSFPGVPYGYTF. CDR3 bases: TGTGCCAGCAGCTTCCCCGGGGTCCCTTATGGCTACACCTTC.

In DNA form, the CDR3 reads TGCGCCAGCAGCCAACCCCCTGGGGACAGGGGGCCCGAGGAGCTGTTTTTT. It codes for CASSQPPGDRGPEELFF. The chain couples TRBV4-1 to TRBJ2-2; 12 bases align to TRBD1. Germline loops: CDR1 MGHRA, CDR2 YSYEKL. The ends lost 2 bases at V and 10 bases at J; junction bases unmatched: 11. CDR3 length: 17 amino acids.

A remark on this clone: Other DNA sequences in this sample translate to the same CDR3. The chain has TRBV5-1 and TRBJ1-6, with a possible D match to TRBD1 (6 bases). With 0 bases removed from V and 9 bases from J, the gap between germline ends came to 13 bases. This CDR3 is 15 amino acids long. Germline V gene sequence: CDR1 SGHRS, CDR2 YFSETQ. CDR3 DNA sequence: TGCGCCAGCAGCTTGGCCGGGGGGCAGAGTTCACCCCTCCACTTT. Protein: CASSLAGGQSSPLHF.

This chain links TRBV3-1 (or the pseudogene TRBV3-2) with TRBJ2-5, with D possibly TRBD2 on 5 matching bases. Per the germline V gene, CDR1 is LGHDT and CDR2 is YNNKEL (reference sequence). V gave up 4 bases and J gave up 3 bases, with 9 bases separating them. The CDR3 loop spans 13 amino acids. CDR3 residues: CASSRSGKETQYF. For the CDR3, the DNA is TGTGCCAGCAGCCGCTCGGGGAAAGAGACCCAGTACTTC.

This clone was recorded a few times. The chain uses TRBV5-1 and TRBJ1-2; D is uncertain. The V gene's germline CDR1 is SGHRS and CDR2 YFSETQ. V lost 1 base, J lost 0 bases, and 10 bases lay in between. CDR3 length: 15 amino acids. DNA for the CDR3: TGCGCCAGCAGCTTGACTAGGGCCCCTAACTATGGCTACACCTTC. As protein: CASSLTRAPNYGYTF.

Worth noting for this clone: Within the sample, other DNA sequences also encode this same CDR3. The chain joins TRBV9 to TRBJ1-5; tentative D call: TRBD1 (5 bases). Germline-derived CDR1 and CDR2 are SGDLS and YYNGEE. Trimming took off 5 bases at V and 2 bases at J, with 14 bases between the two ends. The length of the CDR3 is 15 residues. This chain's CDR3 is CASSLGQGGNQPQHF. DNA for the CDR3: TGTGCCAGCAGTCTCGGCCAGGGCGGCAATCAGCCCCAGCATTTT. The full variable domain, its missing parts supplied by reference TRBV9 and TRBJ1-5, is DSGVTQTPKHLITATGQRVTLRCSPRSGDLSVYWYQQSLDQGLQFLIQYYNGEERAKGNILERFSAQQFPDLHSELNLSSLELGDSALYFCASSLGQGGNQPQHFGDGTRLSIL.

This chain joins TRBV5-1 and TRBJ2-7; a possible D gene is TRBD1 (5 bases). CDR3 length equals 16 residues. Trimming shortened V by 0 bases and J by 3 bases, and 16 bases separated the two germline ends. Germline-derived CDR1 and CDR2 are SGHRS and YFSETQ. This chain's CDR3 is CASSLGGRGSDYEQYF. DNA of the CDR3: TGCGCCAGCAGCTTGGGTGGTAGGGGTTCGGACTACGAGCAGTACTTC.

The sample holds one count of this clone. CDR3 in DNA: TGTGCCAGCAGTCACCTAATTGGGACAGGCTACACCAGGGGTTCACCCCTCCACTTT. Translation gives CASSHLIGTGYTRGSPLHF. The rearrangement links TRBV6-6 to TRBJ1-6; 8 bases agree with TRBD1. Germline CDR1 reads MNHNY; CDR2 reads SVGAGI (reference sequence). The ends lost 5 bases at V and 9 bases at J; junction bases unmatched: 21. There are 19 residues in the CDR3.

This sequence joins TRBV15 and TRBJ1-2; TRBD1 might be the D (5 bases). Germline V gives CDR1 LNHNV, CDR2 YYDKDF (reference sequence). With 5 bases removed from V and 2 bases from J, the gap between germline ends came to 18 bases. This CDR3 comprises 16 residues. This CDR3 reads CATSRNTLGGNYGYTF. CDR3 nucleotides: TGTGCCACCAGCCGCAACACCTTGGGGGGGAACTATGGCTACACCTTC.

The table lists this clone with a count of one. CDR3: CASSLSGTLSYNEQFF. The CDR3 DNA reads TGTGCCAGCAGCTTATCCGGGACACTCTCCTACAATGAGCAGTTCTTC. The chain recombines TRBV11-1 with TRBJ2-1; tentatively, D is TRBD1 (6 bases). CDR3 length: 16 amino acids. In germline, CDR1 is SGHAT, CDR2 FQDESV (reference sequence). The V end was cut by 2 bases, the J end by 0 bases, with 11 bases between.

The chain's CDR3 is CATSDRTGTDTQYF. CDR3 bases: TGTGCCACCAGTGACCGGACTGGGACAGATACGCAGTATTTT. The chain joins TRBV24-1 to TRBJ2-3, with a possible D match to TRBD2 (5 bases). This CDR3 has 14 residues. Germline CDR1 and CDR2: KGHDR and SFDVKD. V was clipped by 4 bases and J by 3 bases, with 10 bases between them.

Only a few counts were recorded for this clone. The CDR3 is CASSLRLRGTGANSYEQYF. Here the CDR3 DNA reads TGTGCCAGCAGCTTGCGCCTTCGGGGTACAGGGGCCAATTCCTACGAGCAGTACTTC. V is TRBV5-4 and J is TRBJ2-7; 7 bases are a match to TRBD1. V shed 1 base, J shed 1 base, and the junction held 17 bases outside the gene matches. The length of the CDR3 is 19 residues. Germline CDR1 reads SGHNT; CDR2 reads YYREEE (reference sequence).